This T cell receptor beta chain was sequenced during a study of a mutant IDH1 vaccine in newly diagnosed glioma. Profiled with immunoSEQ multiplex PCR; TCRdb holds only in-frame clones, not every one. The table shows about 55,000 clones, with 80% occurring only once. Time point meaning: week 23, last vaccination. The content of each vaccine dose was 300 ug of mutant IDH1 20-mer peptide, and topical imiquimod accompanied it. CDR1 and CDR2 (germline): MGHRA, YSYEKL. This CDR3 has 15 residues. The V and J ends lost 1 base and 2 bases respectively, with 12 bases between them. Comments on this clone: What it recognizes is unknown.

V usage is TRBV4-1 and J usage is TRBJ2-7, with D maybe TRBD1 (6 bases). The starting material was PBMCs, obtained from a glioma patient whose treatment included an IDH1 peptide vaccine. The source of this sequence is a man in his forties with glioma. The CDR3 protein is CASSQASGQTYEQYF. CDR3 nucleotides: TGCGCCAGCAGCCAAGCCTCGGGACAAACCTACGAGCAGTACTTC.